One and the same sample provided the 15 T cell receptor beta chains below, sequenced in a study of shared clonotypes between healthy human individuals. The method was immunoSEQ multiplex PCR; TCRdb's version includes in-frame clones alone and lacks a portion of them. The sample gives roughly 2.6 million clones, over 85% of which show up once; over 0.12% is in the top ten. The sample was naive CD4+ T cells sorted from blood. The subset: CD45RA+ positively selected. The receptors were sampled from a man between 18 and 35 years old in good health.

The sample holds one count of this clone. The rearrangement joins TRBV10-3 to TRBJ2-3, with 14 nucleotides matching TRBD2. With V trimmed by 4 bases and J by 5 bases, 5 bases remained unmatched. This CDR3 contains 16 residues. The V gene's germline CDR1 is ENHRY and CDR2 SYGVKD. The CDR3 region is CAISGLAGGPEDTQYF. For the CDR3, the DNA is TGTGCCATCAGTGGACTAGCGGGAGGGCCAGAAGATACGCAGTATTTT.

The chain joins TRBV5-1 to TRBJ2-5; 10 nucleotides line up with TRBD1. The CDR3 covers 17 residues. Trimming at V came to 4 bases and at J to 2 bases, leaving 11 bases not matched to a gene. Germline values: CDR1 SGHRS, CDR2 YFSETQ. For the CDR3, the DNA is TGCGCCAGCAGCAACCTACCCGGGACAGGGGAGCAAGAGACCCAGTACTTC. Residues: CASSNLPGTGEQETQYF. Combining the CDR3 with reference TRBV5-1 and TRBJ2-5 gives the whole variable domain KAGVTQTPRYLIKTRGQQVTLSCSPISGHRSVSWYQQTPGQGLQFLFEYFSETQRNKGNFPGRFSGRQFSNSRSEMNVSTLELGDSALYLCASSNLPGTGEQETQYFGPGTRLLVL.

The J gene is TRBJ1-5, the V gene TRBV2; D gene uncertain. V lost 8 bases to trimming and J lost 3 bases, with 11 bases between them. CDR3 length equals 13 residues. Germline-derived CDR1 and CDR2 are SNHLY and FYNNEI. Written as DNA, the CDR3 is TGTGCCAGCCAGCCTGGCTACAATCAGCCCCAGCATTTT. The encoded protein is CASQPGYNQPQHF.

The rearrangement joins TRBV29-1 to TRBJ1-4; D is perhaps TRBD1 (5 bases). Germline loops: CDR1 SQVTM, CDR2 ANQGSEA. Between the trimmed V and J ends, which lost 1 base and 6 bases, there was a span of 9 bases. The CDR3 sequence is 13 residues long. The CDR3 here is CSVEGTRDEKLFF. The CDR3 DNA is TGCAGCGTTGAAGGAACCAGGGATGAAAAACTGTTTTTT.

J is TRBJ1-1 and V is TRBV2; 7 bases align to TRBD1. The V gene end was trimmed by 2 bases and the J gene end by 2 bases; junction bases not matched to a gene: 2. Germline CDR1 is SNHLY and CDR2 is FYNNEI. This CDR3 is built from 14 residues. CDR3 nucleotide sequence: TGTGCCAGCAGTGAATGGACAGGAAACACTGAAGCTTTCTTT. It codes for CASSEWTGNTEAFF.

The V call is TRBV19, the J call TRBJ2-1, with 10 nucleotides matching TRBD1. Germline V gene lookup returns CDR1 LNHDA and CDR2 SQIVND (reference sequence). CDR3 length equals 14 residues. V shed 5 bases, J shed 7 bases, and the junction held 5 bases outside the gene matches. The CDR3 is CASSARDRGNEQFF. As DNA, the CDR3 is TGTGCCAGTAGTGCCCGGGACAGGGGTAATGAGCAGTTCTTC.

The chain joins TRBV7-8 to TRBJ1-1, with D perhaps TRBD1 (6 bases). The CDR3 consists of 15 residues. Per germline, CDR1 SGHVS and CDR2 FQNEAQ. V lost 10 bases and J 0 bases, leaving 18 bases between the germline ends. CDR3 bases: TGTGCCACGCAGGGGCCCTTTTCCATGAACACTGAAGCTTTCTTT. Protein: CATQGPFSMNTEAFF.

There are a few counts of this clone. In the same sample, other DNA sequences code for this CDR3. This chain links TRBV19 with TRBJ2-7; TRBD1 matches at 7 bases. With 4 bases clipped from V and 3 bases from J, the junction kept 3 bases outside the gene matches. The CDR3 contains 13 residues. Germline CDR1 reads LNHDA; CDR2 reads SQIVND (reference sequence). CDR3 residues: CASSTAGGYEQYF. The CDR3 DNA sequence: TGTGCCAGTAGTACGGCAGGGGGCTACGAGCAGTACTTC.

As DNA, the CDR3 is TGCGCCAGCAGCCAAGTCCCGGTCGGGGGGTGGCAAGAGACCCAGTACTTC. This translates into CASSQVPVGGWQETQYF. This chain uses TRBV4-1 with TRBJ2-5, with 7 bases identical to TRBD2. V shed 1 base and J 2 bases; nucleotides not matched to a gene: 10. Germline V gene data show CDR1 as MGHRA and CDR2 as YSYEKL. This CDR3 has 17 residues.

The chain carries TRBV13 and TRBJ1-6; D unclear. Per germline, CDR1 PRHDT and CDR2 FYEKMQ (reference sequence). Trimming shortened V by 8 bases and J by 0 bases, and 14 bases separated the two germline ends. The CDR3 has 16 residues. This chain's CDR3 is CASSERASSYNSPLHF. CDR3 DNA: TGTGCCAGCTCCGAAAGGGCGAGCTCCTATAATTCACCCCTCCACTTT.

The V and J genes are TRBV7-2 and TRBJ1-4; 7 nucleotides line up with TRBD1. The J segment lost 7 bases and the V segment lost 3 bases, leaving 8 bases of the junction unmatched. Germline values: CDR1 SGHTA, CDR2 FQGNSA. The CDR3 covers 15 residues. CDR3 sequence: CASSFGGGASEKLFF. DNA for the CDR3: TGTGCCAGCAGCTTTGGAGGGGGCGCGTCTGAAAAACTGTTTTTT. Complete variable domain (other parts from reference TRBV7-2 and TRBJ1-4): GAGVSQSPSNKVTEKGKDVELRCDPISGHTALYWYRQSLGQGLEFLIYFQGNSAPDKSGLPSDRFSAERTGGSVSTLTIQRTQQEDSAVYLCASSFGGGASEKLFFGSGTQLSVL.

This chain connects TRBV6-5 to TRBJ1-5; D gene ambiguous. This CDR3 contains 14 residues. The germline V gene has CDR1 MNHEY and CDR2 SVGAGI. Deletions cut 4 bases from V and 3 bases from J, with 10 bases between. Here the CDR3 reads CASSSGDNNQPQHF. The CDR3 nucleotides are TGTGCCAGCAGTTCGGGTGATAACAATCAGCCCCAGCATTTT.

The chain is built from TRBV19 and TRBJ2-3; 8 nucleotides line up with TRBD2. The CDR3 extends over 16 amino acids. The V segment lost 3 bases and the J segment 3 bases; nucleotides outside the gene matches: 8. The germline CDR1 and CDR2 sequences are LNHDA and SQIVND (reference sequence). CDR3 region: CASSIRTSLGTDTQYF. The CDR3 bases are TGTGCCAGTAGTATCCGGACTAGCCTGGGGACAGATACGCAGTATTTT.

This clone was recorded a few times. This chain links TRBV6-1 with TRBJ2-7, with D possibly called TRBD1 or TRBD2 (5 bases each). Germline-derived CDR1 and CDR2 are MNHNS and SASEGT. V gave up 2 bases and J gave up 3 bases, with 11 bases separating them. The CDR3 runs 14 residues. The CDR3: CASSEPGDGYEQYF. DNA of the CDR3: TGTGCCAGCAGTGAACCCGGGGACGGCTACGAGCAGTACTTC.

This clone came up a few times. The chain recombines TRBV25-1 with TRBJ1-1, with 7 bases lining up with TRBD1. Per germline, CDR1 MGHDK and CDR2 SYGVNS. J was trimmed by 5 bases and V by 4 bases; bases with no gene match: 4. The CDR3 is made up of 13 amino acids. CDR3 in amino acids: CASSGKQGTEAFF. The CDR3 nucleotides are TGTGCCAGCAGTGGAAAACAGGGGACTGAAGCTTTCTTT.